Each of the 29 T cell receptor beta chains below was sequenced from the same sample in a study of blood T cell repertoires in COVID-19. TCRdb keeps only in-frame clones here, not all; method: immunoSEQ multiplex PCR. The sample has some 200,000 clones; around 84% are singletons. The sequenced material came from peripheral blood. The receptors were sampled from a woman aged 80 or older with active or convalescent COVID-19.

This clone has only a few counts. The rearrangement links TRBV7-9 to TRBJ2-3; TRBD1 agrees at 9 bases. Germline lookup yields CDR1 SEHNR and CDR2 FQNEAQ (reference sequence). The CDR3 has 15 amino acids. With V trimmed by 7 bases and J by 1 base, 6 bases remained unmatched. CDR3 sequence: CASMGTGGRTDTQYF. The CDR3 nucleotides read TGTGCCAGCATGGGAACAGGGGGCCGCACAGATACGCAGTATTTT.

J is TRBJ2-3 and V is TRBV11-3; D possibly corresponds to TRBD1 (5 bases). Trimming cost V 2 bases and J 11 bases, with 14 bases left between them. Germline values: CDR1 SGHNT, CDR2 YENEEA. This CDR3 spans 13 amino acids. The CDR3 here is CASSLPTGRGQYF. CDR3 bases: TGTGCCAGCAGCTTACCCACAGGTCGCGGGCAGTATTTT.

The chain employs TRBV7-6 and TRBJ1-3; D is possibly TRBD1 (5 bases). Germline CDR1 reads SGHVS; CDR2 reads FNYEAQ. The germline V and J ends were trimmed by 5 bases and 2 bases, with 13 bases remaining between them. The CDR3 is made up of 15 amino acids. CDR3 residues: CASSTTAGTGNTIYF. The CDR3, as DNA: TGTGCCAGCAGCACAACAGCAGGGACTGGAAACACCATATATTTT.

CDR3 amino acids: CASSQGLAGPQDRELFF. CDR3 DNA: TGTGCCAGCAGCCAGGGACTAGCGGGACCCCAGGACAGGGAGCTGTTTTTT. The gene calls are TRBV3-1 (or the pseudogene TRBV3-2) and TRBJ2-2; 13 nucleotides match TRBD2. The germline gives CDR1 LGHDT, CDR2 YNNKEL (reference sequence). V lost 3 bases, J lost 9 bases, and 10 bases stayed unmatched. The CDR3 length is 17 residues.

V usage is TRBV29-1 and J usage is TRBJ2-2, with 8 bases identical to TRBD2. Germline V gene lookup returns CDR1 SQVTM and CDR2 ANQGSEA. J gave up 1 base and V 3 bases, and 4 bases lay outside the gene matches. The CDR3 runs to 15 residues. In DNA form, the CDR3 reads TGCAGCGTTGAGTTAACTAGCGGGAACACCGGGGAGCTGTTTTTT. Translating gives CSVELTSGNTGELFF.

The chain combines TRBV20-1 with TRBJ1-1; D gene ambiguous. The CDR3 totals 14 residues. The V gene's germline CDR1 is DFQATT and CDR2 SNEGSKA (reference sequence). V was shortened by 3 bases and J by 5 bases, with 16 bases between the two germline ends. Written as DNA, the CDR3 is TGCAGTGCTAGTGAGCGGGTAGTCACGACTGAAGCTTTCTTT. Translated: CSASERVVTTEAFF.

The chain has TRBV20-1 and TRBJ2-5; possibly TRBD2 for D (6 bases). The germline V gene encodes CDR1 DFQATT and CDR2 SNEGSKA (reference sequence). The ends were cut back, 6 bases at V and 9 bases at J, with 14 bases in the middle. The CDR3 totals 11 residues. This CDR3 reads CSARRGTAQYF. The CDR3 DNA sequence: TGCAGTGCGAGGAGGGGCACGGCCCAGTACTTC.

This clone was observed a few times. The chain recombines TRBV6-4 with TRBJ2-3; no clear D. Trimming pared 4 bases from V and 0 bases from J, leaving 8 bases between. Germline V lookup: CDR1 MRHNA, CDR2 SNTAGT. The CDR3 loop spans 14 amino acids. Here the CDR3 DNA reads TGTGCCAGCAGTGCTTCGACTAGCACAGATACGCAGTATTTT. The encoded protein is CASSASTSTDTQYF.

V is TRBV7-2 and J is TRBJ2-5; the D gene is possibly TRBD1 (5 bases). V dropped 8 bases and J dropped 5 bases, with 18 bases sitting between them. Germline V CDR1 and CDR2: SGHTA, FQGNSA. The length of the CDR3 is 14 residues. The chain's CDR3 is CASLPGRNPETQYF. The CDR3 region has the DNA TGTGCCAGCCTGCCAGGGCGCAATCCGGAGACCCAGTACTTC.

This clone showed up just once. This rearrangement joins TRBV7-2 to TRBJ2-7; D uncertain. CDR3 length: 12 amino acids. Germline V gives CDR1 SGHTA, CDR2 FQGNSA. V was cut by 2 bases and J by 6 bases, with 8 bases left in between. The CDR3 region is CASSLPSAEQYF. The CDR3 bases are TGTGCCAGCAGCTTACCTAGTGCCGAGCAGTACTTC.

The CDR3 loop is CASSASLAGGRSYNEQFF. The CDR3 DNA reads as TGTGCCAGCAGCGCAAGCCTAGCGGGGGGCCGCTCCTACAATGAGCAGTTCTTC. The chain combines TRBV9 with TRBJ2-1; 11 bases line up with TRBD2. Unmatched junction bases numbered 8, after V lost 3 bases and J lost 0 bases. This CDR3 spans 18 amino acids. Germline lookup yields CDR1 SGDLS and CDR2 YYNGEE. The full variable domain, its missing parts supplied by reference TRBV9 and TRBJ2-1, is DSGVTQTPKHLITATGQRVTLRCSPRSGDLSVYWYQQSLDQGLQFLIQYYNGEERAKGNILERFSAQQFPDLHSELNLSSLELGDSALYFCASSASLAGGRSYNEQFFGPGTRLTVL.

V usage is TRBV19 and J usage is TRBJ1-1, with D possibly being TRBD1 (5 bases). V was clipped by 7 bases and J by 6 bases, with 24 bases between them. CDR3 length equals 16 residues. Germline loops: CDR1 LNHDA, CDR2 SQIVND (reference sequence). The DNA for the CDR3 is TGTGCCAGTACCCCCATCTCGGAGGGGATTTACGCTGAAGCTTTCTTT. Residues: CASTPISEGIYAEAFF.

This clone was detected only a few times. The chain is built from TRBV20-1 and TRBJ2-7, with D uncertain. Germline V gives CDR1 DFQATT, CDR2 SNEGSKA (reference sequence). Trimming shortened V by 3 bases and J by 1 base, and 7 bases separated the two germline ends. This CDR3 has 12 amino acids. In nucleotides, the CDR3 is TGCAGTGCTAGTATAGTATCCTACGAGCAGTACTTC. Its translation is CSASIVSYEQYF.

This clone has just a few counts. The junction departs from the called germline gene at one end, perhaps through a read error. This chain connects TRBV7-8 to TRBJ1-4; 7 bases fit TRBD1. The germline CDR1 and CDR2 sequences are SGHVS and FQNEAQ. The CDR3 has 16 residues. The CDR3 protein is CASSLAGRGENENLFF. CDR3 sequence (DNA): TGTGCCAGCAGCTTAGCGGGCAGGGGGGAAAATGAAAATCTGTTTTTT.

In the case of this clone: The same CDR3 can be traced to other DNA sequences in this sample. This rearrangement joins TRBV7-9 to TRBJ1-3; D not certain. Germline CDR1 and CDR2: SEHNR and FQNEAQ (reference sequence). The CDR3 runs 13 residues. Trimming shortened V by 2 bases and J by 4 bases, and 6 bases separated the two germline ends. The CDR3 sequence is CASSLSGGNTIYF. CDR3 nucleotides: TGTGCCAGCAGCTTATCAGGCGGAAACACCATATATTTT.

This clone was detected only once. The V gene is TRBV28, the J gene TRBJ2-5; 7 bases are a match to TRBD2. CDR3 size: 14 residues. The J segment lost 2 bases and the V segment lost 6 bases, leaving 6 bases of the junction unmatched. Germline V lookup: CDR1 MDHEN, CDR2 SYDVKM. This CDR3 reads CASRPSGLQETQYF. The CDR3, as DNA: TGTGCCAGCAGGCCCTCGGGACTACAAGAGACCCAGTACTTC.

V gene TRBV15 combines with J gene TRBJ1-5; TRBD1 matches at 12 bases. V lost 1 base to trimming and J lost 2 bases; unmatched junction nucleotides: 6. The CDR3 has 18 residues. The germline V gene encodes CDR1 LNHNV and CDR2 YYDKDF (reference sequence). CDR3 DNA sequence: TGTGCCACCAGCAGAGGGGGGACAGGGGGCGAGCGCAATCAGCCCCAGCATTTT. Amino acids: CATSRGGTGGERNQPQHF.

This clone was recorded once. Other DNA sequences in this sample translate to the same CDR3. The gene calls are TRBV7-2 and TRBJ1-5; 12 bases are shared with TRBD1. CDR1 is SGHTA and CDR2 is FQGNSA in the germline V gene. After removal of 1 base from V and 6 bases from J, the junction contained 7 bases not matched to a gene. This CDR3 spans 17 amino acids. The CDR3 region has the DNA TGTGCCAGCAGCTTAGGTACGGGACAGGGGGCGGGTCAGCCCCAGCATTTT. It codes for CASSLGTGQGAGQPQHF.

The chain is built from TRBV6-4 and TRBJ1-3; D call uncertain. With 8 bases removed from V and 5 bases from J, the gap between germline ends came to 16 bases. Per the germline V gene, CDR1 is MRHNA and CDR2 is SNTAGT. The CDR3 extends over 14 amino acids. The CDR3 nucleotides are TGTGCCAGCGATGCTCAGGCGATCCGAAACACCATATATTTT. It specifies CASDAQAIRNTIYF.

The chain uses TRBV11-3 and TRBJ1-4, with D unclear. This CDR3 spans 15 amino acids. Germline V gives CDR1 SGHNT, CDR2 YENEEA. Trimming pared 1 base from V and 5 bases from J, leaving 11 bases between. The CDR3, as DNA: TGTGCCAGCAGCTTAGGTGGCAGTTCCAATGAAAAACTGTTTTTT. Its protein is CASSLGGSSNEKLFF.

This clone was counted once. V is TRBV7-9 and J is TRBJ2-4; D is uncertain. Per germline, CDR1 SEHNR and CDR2 FQNEAQ (reference sequence). The CDR3 is 16 residues long. Deletions cut 5 bases from V and 0 bases from J, with 14 bases between. The CDR3 nucleotides are TGTGCCAGCAGCCTCCAAGCGAGACTAGCCAAAAACATTCAGTACTTC. Protein: CASSLQARLAKNIQYF.

This clone has a handful of counts. This chain connects TRBV7-2 to TRBJ1-1; D uncertain. The germline V gene has CDR1 SGHTA and CDR2 FQGNSA. This CDR3 has 13 residues. V was shortened by 0 bases and J by 3 bases, with 5 bases between the two germline ends. The CDR3 sequence: CASSLAADTEAFF. The CDR3 region has the DNA TGTGCCAGCAGCTTAGCAGCGGACACTGAAGCTTTCTTT.

V usage is TRBV11-3 and J usage is TRBJ1-2; tentative D call: TRBD1 (5 bases). V gave up 0 bases and J gave up 3 bases, with 14 bases separating them. The CDR3 totals 16 residues. Germline assignment: CDR1 SGHNT and CDR2 YENEEA. CDR3 sequence reads: CASSLEVRRVHYGYTF. The CDR3, as DNA: TGTGCCAGCAGCTTAGAGGTCCGCAGGGTACACTATGGCTACACCTTC. The whole variable domain, remainder taken from reference TRBV11-3 and TRBJ1-2, is EAGVVQSPRYKIIEKKQPVAFWCNPISGHNTLYWYLQNLGQGPELLIRYENEEAVDDSQLPKDRFSAERLKGVDSTLKIQPAELGDSAVYLCASSLEVRRVHYGYTFGSGTRLTVV.

This chain links TRBV3-1 (or the pseudogene TRBV3-2) with TRBJ2-2; possible D gene TRBD1, 5 bases. Germline V lookup: CDR1 LGHDT, CDR2 YNNKEL (reference sequence). This CDR3 has 14 amino acids. With 5 bases removed from V and 4 bases from J, the gap between germline ends came to 11 bases. The CDR3 loop is CASSLTGTTGELFF. The CDR3 DNA reads as TGTGCCAGCAGCTTAACAGGTACCACCGGGGAGCTGTTTTTT.

The chain uses TRBV4-3 and TRBJ1-6; unclear D gene. The CDR3 extends over 15 amino acids. Trimming stripped 1 base from V and 7 bases from J, with 11 bases between. CDR1 and CDR2 (germline): LGHNA, YSLEER. The CDR3 sequence: CASSQAGFGNSPLHF. CDR3 nucleotides: TGCGCCAGCAGCCAAGCTGGGTTCGGGAATTCACCCCTCCACTTT.

The J gene is TRBJ2-1, the V gene TRBV19; 10 bases align to TRBD2. Germline lookup yields CDR1 LNHDA and CDR2 SQIVND (reference sequence). The CDR3 extends over 15 amino acids. V was clipped by 6 bases and J by 6 bases; unmatched bases: 8. CDR3 residues: CASRDLAGVGNEQFF. The CDR3 nucleotides read TGTGCCAGTAGAGACCTAGCGGGAGTGGGCAATGAGCAGTTCTTC.

The chain has TRBV7-3 and TRBJ2-1; 10 nucleotides line up with TRBD2. The V and J ends lost 1 base and 8 bases, in that order; junction bases with no gene match: 5. The CDR3 is 15 residues long. Germline lookup yields CDR1 SGHTA and CDR2 FQGTGA. CDR3 in DNA: TGTGCCAGCAGCTTAAGGAGCGGGAGGGGGGATGAGCAGTTCTTC. It yields the protein CASSLRSGRGDEQFF.

The chain employs TRBV5-1 and TRBJ2-7; 7 bases map to TRBD2. V shed 1 base and J 3 bases; nucleotides not matched to a gene: 7. The V gene's germline CDR1 is SGHRS and CDR2 YFSETQ. The CDR3 contains 15 residues. This CDR3 is CASSLSLAVDYEQYF. CDR3 nucleotide sequence: TGCGCCAGCAGCTTGTCGCTAGCGGTAGACTACGAGCAGTACTTC.

The chain has TRBV6-2 or TRBV6-3 and TRBJ2-7; D remains ambiguous. The CDR3 covers 14 residues. Trimming removed 2 bases from V and 8 bases from J, with 16 bases in between. The V gene's germline CDR1 is MNHEY and CDR2 SVGEGT. The DNA for the CDR3 is TGTGCCAGCAGTTACGCCGATCGAACTACTAAGCAGTACTTC. Translated: CASSYADRTTKQYF.